The 31 T cell receptor beta chains presented below share a single source sample, sequenced in a study of PD-1 blockade in classical Hodgkin lymphoma (dated by TCRdb to the early 2020s). The time point tag for this specimen amounts to: cycle 1 day 1 (C1D1), immediately before nivolumab initiation. Relapse after autologous stem cell transplantation had occurred in all trial patients, and cohorts A, B and C were distinguished by prior brentuximab vedotin exposure. Libraries came from the immunoSEQ multiplex PCR assay. This immuneACCESS table, as held by TCRdb, lists in-frame sequences with V and J called but not all clones. Of the missing ones, under half trace to an unresolved V gene in checked studies; the others have no known cause. This sample has about 98,000 clones in its table, and around nine tenths of those were observed once. Approximately 2.8% of the sample is taken by the ten largest. Material: peripheral blood mononuclear cells (PBMCs), obtained at baseline. These receptor sequences come from a human donor with classical Hodgkin lymphoma.

The V gene is TRBV28, the J gene TRBJ2-3, with D perhaps TRBD1 (6 bases). V lost 2 bases and J 10 bases, leaving 10 bases between the germline ends. The length of the CDR3 is 12 residues. CDR1 MDHEN and CDR2 SYDVKM come from the germline V gene. The CDR3 here is CASSLIQGPQYF. The CDR3 DNA reads TGTGCCAGCAGTTTAATACAGGGACCGCAGTATTTT.

V usage is TRBV10-3 and J usage is TRBJ2-3; perhaps TRBD1 as D (5 bases). V lost 8 bases, J lost 2 bases, and 14 bases lay in between. The CDR3 sequence is 14 residues long. Germline lookup yields CDR1 ENHRY and CDR2 SYGVKD. The CDR3 region is CAILGAEVTDTQYF. As DNA, the CDR3 is TGTGCCATCCTAGGGGCTGAGGTCACAGATACGCAGTATTTT.

The CDR3 is CASSFLDPEEPFNEQFF. The CDR3 DNA reads TGCGCCAGCAGCTTCTTGGACCCGGAGGAACCCTTCAATGAGCAGTTCTTC. The genes are TRBV5-1 and TRBJ2-1, with D maybe TRBD2 (5 bases). Germline CDR1 SGHRS, CDR2 YFSETQ. Trimming stripped 2 bases from V and 6 bases from J, with 21 bases between. The CDR3 is made up of 17 amino acids.

This clone has a single count. This rearrangement joins TRBV5-1 to TRBJ2-7; D is uncertain. Between the trimmed V and J ends, which lost 1 base and 6 bases, there was a span of 17 bases. There are 15 residues in the CDR3. Germline V gives CDR1 SGHRS, CDR2 YFSETQ. CDR3 region: CASSLTLPESGEQYF. In nucleotides, the CDR3 is TGCGCCAGCAGCTTGACACTACCAGAGTCAGGCGAGCAGTACTTC. Filled out from reference TRBV5-1 and TRBJ2-7, the complete variable domain reads KAGVTQTPRYLIKTRGQQVTLSCSPISGHRSVSWYQQTPGQGLQFLFEYFSETQRNKGNFPGRFSGRQFSNSRSEMNVSTLELGDSALYLCASSLTLPESGEQYFGPGTRLTVT.

The J gene is TRBJ1-1, the V gene TRBV6-6; D possibly corresponds to TRBD1 (5 bases). The V gene's germline CDR1 is MNHNY and CDR2 SVGAGI (reference sequence). The CDR3 loop spans 12 amino acids. V gave up 4 bases and J gave up 5 bases, with 8 bases separating them. The DNA of the CDR3 is TGTGCCAGCAGTTGGGGCGATACTGAAGCTTTCTTT. Its protein is CASSWGDTEAFF.

This rearrangement joins TRBV28 to TRBJ1-3; D not certain. The V end lost 6 bases, the J end lost 0 bases, and 12 bases lay between the germline ends. Germline V gene lookup returns CDR1 MDHEN and CDR2 SYDVKM. This CDR3 is built from 15 residues. DNA of the CDR3: TGTGCCAGCAGATCCCAAGGGTACTCTGGAAACACCATATATTTT. It specifies CASRSQGYSGNTIYF.

The chain has TRBV19 and TRBJ1-5; TRBD1 matches 11 bases. CDR1 LNHDA and CDR2 SQIVND come from the germline V gene (reference sequence). The CDR3 has 16 residues. V lost 7 bases to trimming and J lost 1 base; unmatched junction nucleotides: 6. The CDR3 here is CASTGTGGWSNQPQHF. The CDR3 bases are TGTGCCAGTACCGGGACAGGGGGTTGGAGCAATCAGCCCCAGCATTTT.

V gene TRBV27 combines with J gene TRBJ2-7, with 7 bases fitting TRBD2. This CDR3 spans 15 amino acids. The V gene's germline CDR1 is MNHEY and CDR2 SMNVEV (reference sequence). Losses at the gene ends were 3 bases for V and 6 bases for J; bases not matched to a gene: 11. CDR3 coding DNA: TGTGCCAGCAGTTTCTTCGGCGGGAGTCGGGCCGAGCAGTACTTC. This encodes CASSFFGGSRAEQYF.

The V call is TRBV5-6, the J call TRBJ2-1; D may match TRBD1 or TRBD2 (5 bases each). The CDR3 is 16 residues long. Looked up from germline, CDR1 is SGHDT and CDR2 is YYEEEE. V was clipped by 1 base and J by 7 bases, with 18 bases between them. CDR3 sequence: CASSLSRGAGFNEQFF. In DNA form, the CDR3 reads TGTGCCAGCAGCTTGTCACGGGGTGCAGGGTTTAATGAGCAGTTCTTC.

The CDR3 region has the DNA TGCAGCGTTTCAGTTAGCAATCAGCCCCAGCATTTT. Its protein is CSVSVSNQPQHF. V gene TRBV29-1 combines with J gene TRBJ1-5; D is unresolved. This CDR3 contains 12 residues. The germline V gene encodes CDR1 SQVTM and CDR2 ANQGSEA. V gave up 5 bases and J gave up 0 bases, with 5 bases separating them.

V gene TRBV9 combines with J gene TRBJ2-7, with D tentatively TRBD1 (5 bases). The CDR3 has 17 residues. Germline V gives CDR1 SGDLS, CDR2 YYNGEE. Trimming cost V 3 bases and J 3 bases, with 22 bases left between them. The CDR3 sequence is CASSDPPNMQGRYEQYF. The CDR3 nucleotides are TGTGCCAGCAGCGACCCCCCCAATATGCAGGGCCGCTACGAGCAGTACTTC. The whole variable domain, filled in from reference TRBV9 and TRBJ2-7, reads DSGVTQTPKHLITATGQRVTLRCSPRSGDLSVYWYQQSLDQGLQFLIQYYNGEERAKGNILERFSAQQFPDLHSELNLSSLELGDSALYFCASSDPPNMQGRYEQYFGPGTRLTVT.

This chain joins TRBV10-3 and TRBJ2-1; 7 nucleotides align to TRBD2. Germline CDR1 reads ENHRY; CDR2 reads SYGVKD. The ends lost 9 bases at V and 5 bases at J; junction bases unmatched: 10. This CDR3 spans 14 amino acids. CDR3 coding DNA: TGTGCCATGAGTCGTAGCGGGTCCGACAATGAGCAGTTCTTC. It codes for CAMSRSGSDNEQFF.

V is TRBV10-1 and J is TRBJ2-5, with D possibly called TRBD1 or TRBD2 (6 bases each). Germline CDR1 reads WNHNN; CDR2 reads SYGVQD (reference sequence). Trimming took 2 bases from V and 1 from J, leaving 14 bases between them. This CDR3 spans 16 amino acids. CDR3 sequence (DNA): TGCGCCAGCAGTGAGAGGGGGGCGGCCACCCAAGAGACCCAGTACTTC. Residues: CASSERGAATQETQYF.

The chain carries TRBV5-1 and TRBJ2-2, with TRBD2 as a possible D gene (6 bases). Germline CDR1 and CDR2: SGHRS and YFSETQ. This CDR3 comprises 17 residues. With 0 bases removed from V and 1 base from J, the gap between germline ends came to 13 bases. The CDR3 protein is CASSLGPEGKNTGELFF. CDR3 DNA: TGCGCCAGCAGCTTGGGTCCGGAGGGGAAGAACACCGGGGAGCTGTTTTTT.

V usage is TRBV5-1 and J usage is TRBJ2-1, with D perhaps assigned TRBD1 or TRBD2 (6 bases each). The CDR3 spans 16 residues. Per the germline V gene, CDR1 is SGHRS and CDR2 is YFSETQ. Trimming took 3 bases from V and 4 from J, leaving 17 bases between them. The CDR3 DNA reads as TGCGCCAGCAGCTCGAGTGGCGGGACACTATACAATGAGCAGTTCTTC. This codes for CASSSSGGTLYNEQFF.

The chain is built from TRBV28 and TRBJ1-2; no reliable D call. The CDR3 runs 14 residues. Germline CDR1 MDHEN, CDR2 SYDVKM. The V end lost 5 bases, the J end lost 0 bases, and 10 bases lay between the germline ends. CDR3 coding DNA: TGTGCCAGCAGTCCCCGCCTAGCTAACTATGGCTACACCTTC. Amino acid sequence: CASSPRLANYGYTF.

The chain is built from TRBV7-2 and TRBJ2-5; D ambiguous. Germline lookup yields CDR1 SGHTA and CDR2 FQGNSA. Trimming removed 3 bases at V and 2 bases at J, with 10 bases between. The CDR3 consists of 14 residues. The CDR3 sequence is CASSFKTQQETQYF. The CDR3 nucleotides read TGTGCCAGCAGCTTTAAAACCCAACAAGAGACCCAGTACTTC.

The V gene is TRBV11-3, the J gene TRBJ2-7; 8 bases fit TRBD1. CDR3 length: 13 residues. Germline assignment: CDR1 SGHNT and CDR2 YENEEA. V trimming: 2 bases; J trimming: 4 bases; junction bases outside the gene matches: 1. Written as DNA, the CDR3 is TGTGCCAGCAGCTTAAGACAGGGGTACGAGCAGTACTTC. It encodes CASSLRQGYEQYF.

The rearrangement links TRBV28 to TRBJ2-6; D ambiguous. The germline V gene has CDR1 MDHEN and CDR2 SYDVKM. This CDR3 is built from 18 residues. Trimming left V 2 bases short and J 0 bases short, with 14 bases between. The CDR3 spells CASSLEPGDPSGANVLTF. The CDR3 DNA reads as TGTGCCAGCAGTTTAGAGCCGGGCGACCCCTCTGGGGCCAACGTCCTGACTTTC. Variable domain in full (rest from reference TRBV28 and TRBJ2-6): DVKVTQSSRYLVKRTGEKVFLECVQDMDHENMFWYRQDPGLGLRLIYFSYDVKMKEKGDIPEGYSVSREKKERFSLILESASTNQTSMYLCASSLEPGDPSGANVLTFGAGSRLTVL.

The CDR3 DNA reads TGTGCCAGTAGTCCGCGGACAGCGATCTACGAGCAGTACTTC. Protein sequence: CASSPRTAIYEQYF. V usage is TRBV19 and J usage is TRBJ2-7; possibly TRBD1 for D (6 bases). The V gene lost 5 bases and the J gene lost 3 bases, with 14 bases spanning the gap. The germline V gene encodes CDR1 LNHDA and CDR2 SQIVND (reference sequence). There are 14 residues in the CDR3. The full variable domain, in which reference TRBV19 and TRBJ2-7 provide the parts outside the CDR3, is DGGITQSPKYLFRKEGQNVTLSCEQNLNHDAMYWYRQDPGQGLRLIYYSQIVNDFQKGDIAEGYSVSREKKESFPLTVTSAQKNPTAFYLCASSPRTAIYEQYFGPGTRLTVT.

The gene calls are TRBV7-9 and TRBJ1-2; tentatively, D is TRBD1 (6 bases). The CDR3 spans 16 residues. The V and J ends lost 5 bases and 0 bases respectively, with 16 bases between them. The germline gives CDR1 SEHNR, CDR2 FQNEAQ (reference sequence). CDR3 amino acids: CASSPRLDRANYGYTF. The CDR3 bases are TGTGCCAGCAGCCCCCGTTTGGACAGAGCTAACTATGGCTACACCTTC.

In this sample, this clone turned up a few times. CDR3 protein: CASSLDRRGNTIYF. In DNA form, the CDR3 reads TGTGCCAGCAGTTTGGACAGACGAGGAAACACCATATATTTT. The J gene is TRBJ1-3, the V gene TRBV28; perhaps TRBD1 as D (6 bases). V lost 3 bases and J 4 bases, leaving 10 bases between the germline ends. The germline V gene has CDR1 MDHEN and CDR2 SYDVKM. The CDR3 totals 14 residues.

The chain employs TRBV27 and TRBJ2-7, with TRBD2 matching 7 bases. With V trimmed by 2 bases and J by 0 bases, 7 bases remained unmatched. The CDR3 has 16 amino acids. Germline-derived CDR1 and CDR2 are MNHEY and SMNVEV (reference sequence). CDR3 loop: CASSLRLAESSYEQYF. CDR3 DNA sequence: TGTGCCAGCAGTTTACGGCTAGCGGAGAGCTCCTACGAGCAGTACTTC.

The rearrangement links TRBV27 to TRBJ2-1; D is perhaps TRBD2 (6 bases). V lost 3 bases and J 3 bases, leaving 12 bases between the germline ends. CDR1 is MNHEY, CDR2 SMNVEV, per germline (reference sequence). CDR3 length equals 15 residues. CDR3 region: CASSFTSRDYNEQFF. The CDR3, as DNA: TGTGCCAGCAGTTTCACTAGCAGAGACTACAATGAGCAGTTCTTC.

The chain has TRBV6-1 and TRBJ2-7; 7 nucleotides agree with TRBD2. Germline V gene lookup returns CDR1 MNHNS and CDR2 SASEGT. V gave up 6 bases and J gave up 2 bases; unmatched junction bases: 10. The CDR3 has 15 amino acids. DNA for the CDR3: TGTGCCAGCAGCGATTACCCGGGACTACCCTACGAGCAGTACTTC. Its protein product is CASSDYPGLPYEQYF.

The genes are TRBV11-3 and TRBJ2-1; D unclear. Germline V gene data show CDR1 as SGHNT and CDR2 as YENEEA. This CDR3 region has 13 residues. V was clipped by 2 bases and J by 12 bases, with 14 bases between them. CDR3: CASSLIADGRQFF. CDR3 nucleotides: TGTGCCAGCAGCTTAATCGCCGACGGGCGGCAGTTCTTC.

The genes are TRBV30 and TRBJ2-7; D gene unclear. Trimming stripped 2 bases from V and 5 bases from J, with 13 bases between. This CDR3 is built from 13 residues. Per the germline V gene, CDR1 is GTSNPN and CDR2 is SVGIG (reference sequence). The CDR3 nucleotides are TGTGCCTGGAGTCCGGTCACAATTGACGAGCAGTACTTC. Protein: CAWSPVTIDEQYF.

The chain's CDR3 is CASSPTTRGYEQYF. CDR3 sequence (DNA): TGTGCCAGCAGCCCTACGACTAGGGGCTACGAGCAGTACTTC. The chain uses TRBV9 and TRBJ2-7; tentatively, D is TRBD2 (6 bases). The CDR3 consists of 14 residues. Germline-derived CDR1 and CDR2 are SGDLS and YYNGEE. V lost 4 bases and J lost 3, with 14 bases in between.

V usage is TRBV19 and J usage is TRBJ2-5; D possibly corresponds to TRBD2 (6 bases). Germline V gene sequence: CDR1 LNHDA, CDR2 SQIVND (reference sequence). V lost 1 base to trimming and J lost 3 bases, with 15 bases between them. The CDR3 is 16 residues long. The CDR3 bases are TGTGCCAGTAGTATAGTTAAGGGAGGTGGGGAAGAGACCCAGTACTTC. It translates to CASSIVKGGGEETQYF.

The rearrangement uses TRBV25-1 and TRBJ2-3, with TRBD1 identical over 8 bases. Germline CDR1 is MGHDK and CDR2 is SYGVNS. This CDR3 region has 16 residues. Trimming cost V 4 bases and J 3 bases; bases outside gene matches: 9. The CDR3 nucleotides read TGTGCCAGCAGTGCGGAAGGCAGGGGGCCGACAGATACGCAGTATTTT. Amino acid sequence: CASSAEGRGPTDTQYF. Full variable domain (outside the CDR3, taken from reference TRBV25-1 and TRBJ2-3): EADIYQTPRYLVIGTGKKITLECSQTMGHDKMYWYQQDPGMELHLIHYSYGVNSTEKGDLSSESTVSRIRTEHFPLTLESARPSHTSQYLCASSAEGRGPTDTQYFGPGTRLTVL.

This rearrangement joins TRBV19 to TRBJ2-7, with D hard to call. The CDR3 is made up of 13 amino acids. The germline V gene has CDR1 LNHDA and CDR2 SQIVND (reference sequence). With 6 bases removed from V and 2 bases from J, the gap between germline ends came to 11 bases. CDR3 sequence reads: CASSSQRAYEQYF. The CDR3 DNA is TGTGCCAGTAGCTCCCAGCGAGCCTACGAGCAGTACTTC.